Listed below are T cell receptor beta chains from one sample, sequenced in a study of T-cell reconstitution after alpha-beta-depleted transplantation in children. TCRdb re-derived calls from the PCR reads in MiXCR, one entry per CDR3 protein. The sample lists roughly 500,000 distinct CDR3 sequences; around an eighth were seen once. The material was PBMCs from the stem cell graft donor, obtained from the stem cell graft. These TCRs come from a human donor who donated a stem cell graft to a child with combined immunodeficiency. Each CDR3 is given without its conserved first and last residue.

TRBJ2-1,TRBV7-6,ASSLAINNEQF
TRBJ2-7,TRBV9,ASSVEGVPLEQY
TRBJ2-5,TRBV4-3,ASSQGGSAETQY
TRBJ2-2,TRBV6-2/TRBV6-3,ASSQTETGELF
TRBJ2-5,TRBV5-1,ASSLQAGLQETQY
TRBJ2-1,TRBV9,ASSGRAGGASNEQF
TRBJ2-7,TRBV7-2,ASSYLSGPYEQY
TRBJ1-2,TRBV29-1,SVEGAPNYGYT
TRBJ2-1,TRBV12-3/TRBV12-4,ASSDGLAPLWF
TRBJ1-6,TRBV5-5,ASSFLGGGGARSPLH
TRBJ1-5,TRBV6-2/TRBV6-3,ASRHGQGNSNQPQH
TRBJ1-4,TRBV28,ASSLQQTLRHGNEKLF
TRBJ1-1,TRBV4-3,ASSQDRVNTEAF
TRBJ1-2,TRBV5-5,ASRQGQGQV
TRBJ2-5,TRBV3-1,ASSQDSGRETQY
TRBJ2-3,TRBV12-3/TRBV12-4,ASSNRLAGGPDTQY
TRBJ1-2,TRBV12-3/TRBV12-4,ASIDPGQGVYGYT
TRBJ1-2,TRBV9,ASSVGEPINYGYT
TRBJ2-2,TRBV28,ASSSTGTVNTGELF
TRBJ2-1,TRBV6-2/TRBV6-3,ASSYSWEGGNEQF
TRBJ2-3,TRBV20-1,SASQREGTDTQY
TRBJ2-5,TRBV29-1,SVGGLAKETQY
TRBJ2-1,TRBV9,ASSVSGRGNEQF